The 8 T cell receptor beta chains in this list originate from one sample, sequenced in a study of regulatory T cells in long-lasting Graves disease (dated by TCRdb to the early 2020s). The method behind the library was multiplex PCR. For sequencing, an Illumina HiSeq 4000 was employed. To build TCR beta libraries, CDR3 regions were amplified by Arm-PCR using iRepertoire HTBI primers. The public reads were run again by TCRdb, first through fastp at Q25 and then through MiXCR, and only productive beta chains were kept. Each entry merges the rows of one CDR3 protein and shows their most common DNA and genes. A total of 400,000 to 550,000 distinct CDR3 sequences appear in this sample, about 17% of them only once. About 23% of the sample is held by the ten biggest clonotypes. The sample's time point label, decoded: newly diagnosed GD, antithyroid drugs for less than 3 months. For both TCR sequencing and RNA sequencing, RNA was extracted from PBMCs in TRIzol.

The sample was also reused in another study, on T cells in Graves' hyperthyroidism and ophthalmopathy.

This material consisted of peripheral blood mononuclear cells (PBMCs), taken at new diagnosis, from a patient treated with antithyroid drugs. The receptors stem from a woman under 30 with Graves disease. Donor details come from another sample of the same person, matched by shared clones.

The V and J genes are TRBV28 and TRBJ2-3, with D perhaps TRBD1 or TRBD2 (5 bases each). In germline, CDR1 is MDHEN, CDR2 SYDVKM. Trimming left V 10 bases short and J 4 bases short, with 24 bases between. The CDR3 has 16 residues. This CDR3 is CATYPPQGPRPDTQYF. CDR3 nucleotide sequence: TGTGCCACCTACCCACCCCAGGGACCTCGCCCAGATACGCAGTATTTT. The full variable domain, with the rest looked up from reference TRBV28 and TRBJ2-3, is DVKVTQSSRYLVKRTGEKVFLECVQDMDHENMFWYRQDPGLGLRLIYFSYDVKMKEKGDIPEGYSVSREKKERFSLILESASTNQTSMYLCATYPPQGPRPDTQYFGPGTRLTVL.

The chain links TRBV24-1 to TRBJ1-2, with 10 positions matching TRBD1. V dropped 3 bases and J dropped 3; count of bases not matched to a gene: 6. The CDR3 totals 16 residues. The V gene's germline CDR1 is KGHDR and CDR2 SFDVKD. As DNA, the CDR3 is TGTGCCACCAGTGATCGAGGGACAGGGGCTTACTATGGCTACACCTTC. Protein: CATSDRGTGAYYGYTF.

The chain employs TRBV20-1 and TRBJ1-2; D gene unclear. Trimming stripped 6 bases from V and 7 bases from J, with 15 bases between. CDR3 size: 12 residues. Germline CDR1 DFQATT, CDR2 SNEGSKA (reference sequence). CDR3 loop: CSARTTGGGYTF. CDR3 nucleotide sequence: TGCAGTGCCCGGACCACGGGAGGTGGCTACACCTTC.

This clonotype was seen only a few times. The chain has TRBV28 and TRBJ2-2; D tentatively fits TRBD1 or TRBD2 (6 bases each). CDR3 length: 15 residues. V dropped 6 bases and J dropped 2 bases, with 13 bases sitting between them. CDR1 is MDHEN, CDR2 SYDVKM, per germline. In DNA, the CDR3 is TGTGCCAGCAGAGGGGGGACGATCAACACCGGGGAGCTGTTTTTT. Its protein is CASRGGTINTGELFF.

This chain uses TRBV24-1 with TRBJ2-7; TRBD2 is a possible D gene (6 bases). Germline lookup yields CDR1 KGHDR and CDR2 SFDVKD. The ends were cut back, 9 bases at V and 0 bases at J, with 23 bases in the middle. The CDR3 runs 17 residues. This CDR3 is CATGVGGRDGTSYEQYF. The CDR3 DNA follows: TGTGCCACCGGTGTGGGGGGTAGAGACGGAACCTCCTACGAGCAGTACTTC.

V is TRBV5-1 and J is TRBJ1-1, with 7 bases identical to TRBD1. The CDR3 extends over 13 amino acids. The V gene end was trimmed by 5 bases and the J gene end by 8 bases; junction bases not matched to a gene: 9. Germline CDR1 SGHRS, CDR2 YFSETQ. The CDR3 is CASRPDRDSEAFF. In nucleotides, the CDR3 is TGCGCCAGCAGACCAGACAGGGACTCAGAAGCTTTCTTT.

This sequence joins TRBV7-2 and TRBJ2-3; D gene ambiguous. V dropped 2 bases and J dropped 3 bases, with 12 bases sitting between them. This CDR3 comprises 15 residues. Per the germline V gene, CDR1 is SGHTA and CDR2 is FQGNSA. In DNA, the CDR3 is TGTGCCAGCAGCTTAAGGCTAGAAAGGACAGATACGCAGTATTTT. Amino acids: CASSLRLERTDTQYF. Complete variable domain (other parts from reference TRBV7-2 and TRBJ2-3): GAGVSQSPSNKVTEKGKDVELRCDPISGHTALYWYRQSLGQGLEFLIYFQGNSAPDKSGLPSDRFSAERTGGSVSTLTIQRTQQEDSAVYLCASSLRLERTDTQYFGPGTRLTVL.

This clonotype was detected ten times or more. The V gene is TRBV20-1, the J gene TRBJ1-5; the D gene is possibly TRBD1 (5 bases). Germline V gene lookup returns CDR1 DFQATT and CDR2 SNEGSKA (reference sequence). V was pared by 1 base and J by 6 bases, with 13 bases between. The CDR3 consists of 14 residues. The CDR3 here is CSARAGGSFQPQHF. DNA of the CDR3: TGCAGTGCTAGAGCCGGGGGTTCCTTTCAGCCCCAGCATTTT.